This T cell receptor beta chain came from a study of cytomegalovirus exposure and HLA in healthy donors. This PCR relied on a set of 60 Vbeta primers and 13 Jbeta primers. The assay was immunoSEQ multiplex PCR, and TCRdb's table has in-frame clones only and misses some. This table holds approximately 100,000 clones, around 76% found once. This CDR3 is 14 amino acids long. Per the germline V gene, CDR1 is MNHNS and CDR2 is SASEGT. Trimming took off 3 bases at V and 3 bases at J, with 11 bases between the two ends. The gene calls are TRBV6-1 and TRBJ1-2, with D possibly being TRBD1 (5 bases). This TCR derives from a woman aged 45-65 years in good health and CMV-seropositive. Sequencing was performed on PBMCs. CDR3 protein: CASSETQGYYGYTF. Here the CDR3 DNA reads TGTGCCAGCAGTGAGACGCAGGGTTACTATGGCTACACCTTC.